The 8 T cell receptor beta chains listed next were all sequenced from one sample in a study of blood T cell repertoires in COVID-19. Assay used: immunoSEQ multiplex PCR; TCRdb lists only in-frame clones, some missing. The table has some 220,000 clones, approximately 85% seen once. The sequencing input was peripheral blood. The receptors were sampled from a woman in her seventies with COVID-19, enrolled during active disease.

The rearrangement joins TRBV3-1 (or the pseudogene TRBV3-2) to TRBJ2-7; 10 bases map to TRBD1. Trimming took 1 base from V and 3 from J; bases not matched to a gene: 3. This CDR3 has 15 residues. Germline V gene data show CDR1 as LGHDT and CDR2 as YNNKEL (reference sequence). Here the CDR3 reads CASSQGTGGIYEQYF. The CDR3 coding sequence is TGTGCCAGCAGCCAAGGGACAGGGGGTATCTACGAGCAGTACTTC.

This clone has only one observation. This chain uses TRBV5-1 with TRBJ1-1; TRBD1 aligns across 12 bases. CDR1 is SGHRS, CDR2 YFSETQ, per germline. This CDR3 contains 15 residues. V was clipped by 4 bases and J by 3 bases; unmatched bases: 4. The DNA for the CDR3 is TGCGCCAGCAGCGTGGGACAGGGGGCGTACACTGAAGCTTTCTTT. Residues: CASSVGQGAYTEAFF.

This rearrangement joins TRBV11-2 to TRBJ2-7; D gene uncertain. CDR1 is SGHAT, CDR2 FQNNGV, per germline. The CDR3 has 12 residues. Trimming removed 1 base from V and 5 bases from J, with 6 bases in between. The CDR3 DNA reads as TGTGCCAGCAGCTTAGCTTCCCACGAGCAGTACTTC. This sequence encodes CASSLASHEQYF.

The J gene is TRBJ1-2, the V gene TRBV5-8; the match to TRBD1 covers 7 bases. V lost 0 bases and J lost 4; bases outside the gene matches: 9. This CDR3 is 16 amino acids long. Germline-derived CDR1 and CDR2 are SGHTS and YDEGEE. The CDR3 loop is CASSLVRDSYSYGYTF. CDR3 DNA: TGTGCCAGCAGCTTGGTTAGGGACAGTTACTCCTATGGCTACACCTTC.

The V gene is TRBV30, the J gene TRBJ2-7; TRBD2 agrees at 11 bases. V shed 5 bases and J 5 bases; nucleotides not matched to a gene: 17. The V gene's germline CDR1 is GTSNPN and CDR2 SVGIG (reference sequence). The CDR3 is made up of 17 amino acids. The CDR3 reads CAWAGTSGLGLFHEQYF. Here the CDR3 DNA reads TGTGCCTGGGCAGGGACTAGCGGCCTTGGGTTGTTCCACGAGCAGTACTTC.

The V call is TRBV2, the J call TRBJ2-2, with 11 bases identical to TRBD1. The CDR3 consists of 15 residues. Germline V gives CDR1 SNHLY, CDR2 FYNNEI. J lost 7 bases, V lost 8 bases, and 9 bases had no gene match. The CDR3 DNA sequence: TGTGCCAGCCTCCGGGACAGGGGGTTTATCGGGGAGCTGTTTTTT. It yields the protein CASLRDRGFIGELFF.

J is TRBJ2-2 and V is TRBV6-2 or TRBV6-3, with 8 bases aligning to TRBD1. V was clipped by 5 bases and J by 1 base; unmatched bases: 6. The length of the CDR3 is 16 residues. The V gene's germline CDR1 is MNHEY and CDR2 SVGEGT. The CDR3 loop is CASSRPDRVNTGELFF. The CDR3 coding sequence is TGTGCCAGCAGTCGGCCGGACAGGGTGAACACCGGGGAGCTGTTTTTT.

In its sample, this clone was seen a few times. The chain links TRBV6-5 to TRBJ1-1; TRBD1 matches 11 bases. The V segment lost 6 bases and the J segment 7 bases; nucleotides outside the gene matches: 10. This CDR3 region has 15 residues. Germline V CDR1 and CDR2: MNHEY, SVGAGI. In DNA, the CDR3 is TGTGCCAGCAGGTCCTCCGGGACAGGGGGGGGTGAAGCTTTCTTT. As protein: CASRSSGTGGGEAFF.